The clone carrying this T cell receptor (beta chain) was seen a handful of times. The sample is drawn from a study of shared clonotypes between healthy human individuals. Sequencing used immunoSEQ multiplex PCR; TCRdb keeps in-frame clones, though not all of them. The sample includes about 95,000 clones, approximately 61% of them seen just once. The sample consisted of memory CD8+ T cells sorted from blood. Subset here: CD45RO+ cells pooled with CCR7-negative TemRA cells. This receptor was identified in a man between 25 and 39 years old in good health.

The CDR3 DNA reads as TGTGCCAGCAGTGAATTGGGGGCCCACTATGGCTACACCTTC. Its protein product is CASSELGAHYGYTF. The gene calls are TRBV6-1 and TRBJ1-2, with D possibly TRBD1 on 6 matching bases. The CDR3 has 14 residues. From germline, CDR1 is MNHNS and CDR2 SASEGT. The V end was cut by 2 bases, the J end by 3 bases, with 10 bases between.